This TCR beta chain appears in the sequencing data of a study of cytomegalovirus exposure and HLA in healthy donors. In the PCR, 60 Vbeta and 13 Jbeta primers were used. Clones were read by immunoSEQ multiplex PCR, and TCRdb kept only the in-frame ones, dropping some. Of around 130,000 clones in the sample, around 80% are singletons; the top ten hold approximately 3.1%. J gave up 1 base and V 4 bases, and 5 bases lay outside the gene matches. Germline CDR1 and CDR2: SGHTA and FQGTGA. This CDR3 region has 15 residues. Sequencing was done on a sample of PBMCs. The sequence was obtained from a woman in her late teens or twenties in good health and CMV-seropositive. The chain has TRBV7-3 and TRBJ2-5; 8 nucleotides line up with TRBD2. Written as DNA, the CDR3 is TGTGCCAGCAGCTCCATCGGGGGGGCCCAAGAGACCCAGTACTTC. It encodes CASSSIGGAQETQYF.